The rows below give T cell receptor beta chains drawn from one sample of a study of CD8 T cells in Susac syndrome. From the immunoSEQ multiplex PCR reads, TCRdb called clonotypes with MiXCR, one entry per CDR3 protein. The profile shows around 180,000 distinct CDR3 sequences, approximately 94% of them singletons. The sequencing sample was made of CD4+ T cells from PBMCs. The receptors come from a human donor with multiple sclerosis. Each CDR3 is given with its conserved first and last residue. D genes are given only for firm matches. The size entry is marked missing in some rows and otherwise reads once, few, many or a size class.

size	D	V	J	CDR3	DNA
.	.	TRBV20-1	TRBJ2-7	CSARDVGRGSYEQYF	TGCAGTGCTAGAGATGTGGGTAGGGGATCCTACGAGCAGTACTTC
.	TRBD1	TRBV28	TRBJ2-2	CASTPPATGLGTGELFF	TGTGCCAGCACCCCCCCCGCGACAGGGTTGGGCACCGGGGAGCTGTTTTTT
.	.	TRBV29-1	TRBJ2-7	CSVLRTPGYEQYF	TGCAGCGTTCTAAGGACCCCGGGTTACGAGCAGTACTTC
.	.	TRBV5-1	TRBJ1-5	CASSLTGPNQPQHF	TGCGCCAGCAGTTTGACAGGACCCAATCAGCCCCAGCATTTT
.	TRBD2	TRBV20-1	TRBJ2-7	CSASETSGGNSEQYF	TGCAGTGCTAGTGAGACTAGCGGGGGAAATTCCGAGCAGTACTTC
.	.	TRBV12-3/TRBV12-4	TRBJ2-7	CASSRLGRHEQYF	TGTGCCAGCAGTAGACTGGGGCGACACGAGCAGTACTTC
.	.	TRBV7-9	TRBJ2-3	CASSLKGSADTQYF	TGTGCCAGCAGCTTAAAGGGGTCCGCAGATACGCAGTATTTT
.	.	TRBV6-2/TRBV6-3	TRBJ1-5	CASRARDNNQPQHF	TGTGCCAGCAGGGCCAGGGATAACAATCAGCCCCAGCATTTT
.	TRBD1	TRBV3-1	TRBJ1-2	CASSQGGDRGLRGYTF	TGTGCCAGCAGCCAAGGCGGGGACAGGGGGCTGAGGGGCTACACCTTC
.	.	TRBV5-1	TRBJ1-3	CASSPQGAGTPGNTIYF	TGCGCCAGCAGCCCACAGGGAGCCGGGACACCCGGAAACACCATATATTTT
.	.	TRBV6-5	TRBJ2-3	CASTKTWTLADTQYF	TGTGCCAGCACCAAGACGTGGACATTAGCAGATACGCAGTATTTT
.	.	TRBV28	TRBJ1-1	CASSSAKKTEAFF	TGTGCCAGCTCATCCGCAAAGAAGACTGAAGCTTTCTTT
.	.	TRBV9	TRBJ1-1	CASSVGSTLNTEAFF	TGTGCCAGCAGCGTAGGGAGCACCTTGAACACTGAAGCTTTCTTT
.	TRBD1	TRBV7-2	TRBJ2-3	CASRPTGGPQYF	TGTGCCAGCAGACCCACAGGGGGCCCGCAGTATTTT
few	TRBD1	TRBV29-1	TRBJ2-5	CSVTWTGARGKTQYF	TGCAGCGTCACTTGGACAGGGGCCAGAGGAAAGACCCAGTACTTC
.	.	TRBV5-6	TRBJ2-7	CASSLAAGQDEQYF	TGTGCCAGCAGCTTGGCGGCAGGGCAGGACGAGCAGTACTTC
few	.	TRBV20-1	TRBJ2-7	CSAQGPYEQYF	TGCAGTGCTCAGGGACCCTACGAGCAGTACTTC
.	TRBD1	TRBV4-2	TRBJ2-7	CASSQDRDRVTYEQYF	TGTGCCAGCAGCCAAGACAGGGACAGGGTTACCTACGAGCAGTACTTC
.	.	TRBV18	TRBJ1-1	CASSPIGQGEAFF	TGTGCCAGCTCACCAATTGGGCAGGGCGAAGCTTTCTTT
.	TRBD1	TRBV5-1	TRBJ2-3	CASSLSDRVADTQYF	TGCGCCAGCAGCTTGTCGGACAGGGTTGCAGATACGCAGTATTTT
.	.	TRBV6-5	TRBJ2-5	CASSRRRRDGETQYF	TGTGCCAGCAGCCGCCGGAGGCGCGATGGAGAGACCCAGTACTTC
.	TRBD1	TRBV3-1	TRBJ1-2	CASSRTGGFIYGYTF	TGTGCCAGCAGTCGTACAGGGGGATTCATCTATGGCTACACCTTC
.	.	TRBV6-2/TRBV6-3	TRBJ2-1	CASKFRTEYNEQFF	TGTGCCAGCAAGTTTAGGACAGAATACAATGAGCAGTTCTTC
.	.	TRBV29-1	TRBJ2-7	CSVVGRASYEQYF	TGCAGCGTTGTAGGCAGGGCATCCTACGAGCAGTACTTC
.	TRBD1	TRBV27	TRBJ1-5	CASSPGTGILPQHF	TGTGCCAGCAGTCCAGGGACAGGTATTCTGCCCCAGCATTTT
.	.	TRBV2	TRBJ1-1	CASSQEVNTEAFF	TGTGCCAGCAGTCAGGAGGTGAACACTGAAGCTTTCTTT
.	.	TRBV27	TRBJ2-5	CASRQLYQETQYF	TGTGCCAGCAGGCAACTGTACCAAGAGACCCAGTACTTC
.	TRBD1	TRBV30	TRBJ2-7	CAWTPGQGAYEQYF	TGTGCCTGGACCCCGGGACAGGGGGCCTACGAGCAGTACTTC
.	.	TRBV20-1	TRBJ2-7	CSVLGFSYEQYF	TGCAGTGTCTTGGGTTTCTCCTACGAGCAGTACTTC
.	.	TRBV12-3/TRBV12-4	TRBJ2-7	CASSLAGLREQYF	TGTGCCAGCAGTTTGGCAGGACTTCGCGAGCAGTACTTC
.	.	TRBV20-1	TRBJ2-5	CSVERGWGETQYF	TGCAGTGTCGAAAGGGGATGGGGAGAGACCCAGTACTTC
.	TRBD1	TRBV18	TRBJ1-2	CASSPSTGVDGYTF	TGTGCCAGCTCACCTTCGACAGGGGTTGATGGCTACACCTTC